The clone carrying this TCR beta chain has just a few counts. The germline gene is not matched at one end of the junction; a read error may be the cause. For the second PCR, which ran for about 7 to 11 cycles, a sample-barcoded 5' primer and a J-beta primer mix were used. Via MiXCR, TCRdb re-called the 5' RACE reads, giving one row per CDR3 protein. The data hold some 1,500,000 distinct CDR3 sequences, with approximately 43% observed a single time. CDR1 is LGHNA and CDR2 is YSLEER in the germline V gene. This CDR3 spans 16 amino acids. The record originates from a study of blood T cells in healthy people across ages. PBMCs numbering at least 6 million were isolated per sample. At least 5.5 micrograms of total RNA were extracted per sample.

The TCR comes from a woman between 18 and 29 years old in good health. Sequenced material: blood. V usage is TRBV4-3 and J usage is TRBJ2-1, with 11 bases identical to TRBD2. In DNA, the CDR3 is TGCGCCAGCAGCCTTAGCGGGAGGGCCAACTACAATGAGCAGTTTTTC. The encoded protein is CASSLSGRANYNEQFF.